This T cell receptor beta chain is from a study of human T cells and chemical hapten exposure. Study-wide context: Reading of the patch tests, which applied 0.01% DPC to the upper back, occurred at 6 days. It was small differences in pooled library volume that mainly caused per-sample TCR yields to vary.

Time point specified: pre-sensitization, week 0. Treatment described: therapeutic diphenylcyclopropenone sensitization with weekly scalp DPC. TCRdb re-analysed the RACE reads in MiXCR, keeping a single row per CDR3 protein. The table shows about 260,000 distinct CDR3 sequences, with about 8.1% occurring only once. V gave up 6 bases and J gave up 6 bases, with 12 bases separating them. Germline CDR1 is MNHEY and CDR2 is SVGEGT. The CDR3 spans 13 residues. The sequence was obtained from a middle-aged woman with alopecia areata. Some clones in this sample may be carry-over from other donors' samples. This material consisted of whole blood, taken in connection with sensitization to the hapten diphenylcyclopropenone (DPC). The V gene is TRBV6-2 or TRBV6-3, the J gene TRBJ1-5; maybe TRBD1 (5 bases). CDR3: CASSRDFGQPQHF. CDR3 coding DNA: TGTGCCAGCAGCCGGGACTTTGGTCAGCCCCAGCATTTT.